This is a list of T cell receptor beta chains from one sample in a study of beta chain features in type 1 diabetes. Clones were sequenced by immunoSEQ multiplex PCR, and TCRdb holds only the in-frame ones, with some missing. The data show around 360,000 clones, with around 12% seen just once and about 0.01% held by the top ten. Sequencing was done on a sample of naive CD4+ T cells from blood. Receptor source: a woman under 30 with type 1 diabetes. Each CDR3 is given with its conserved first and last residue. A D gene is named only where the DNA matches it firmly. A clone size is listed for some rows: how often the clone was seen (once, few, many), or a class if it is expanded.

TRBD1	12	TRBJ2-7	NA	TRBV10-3	CAVQGATYEQYF	TGTGCCGTACAGGGGGCTACCTACGAGCAGTACTTC
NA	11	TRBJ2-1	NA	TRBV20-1	CSAGLHSEQFF	TGCAGTGCTGGACTCCACTCGGAGCAGTTCTTC
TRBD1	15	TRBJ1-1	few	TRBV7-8	CASSHRDSLNTEAFF	TGTGCCAGCAGCCATAGGGACAGTTTGAACACTGAAGCTTTCTTT
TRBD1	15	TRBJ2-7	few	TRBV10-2	CASSKDRVRSYEQYF	TGCGCCAGCAGTAAGGACAGGGTAAGGTCCTACGAGCAGTACTTC
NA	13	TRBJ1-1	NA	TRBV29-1	CSVERRANTEAFF	TGCAGCGTTGAACGCAGGGCGAACACTGAAGCTTTCTTT
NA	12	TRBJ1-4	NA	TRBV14	CASSQTAGKLFF	TGTGCCAGCAGCCAGACAGCCGGAAAACTGTTTTTT
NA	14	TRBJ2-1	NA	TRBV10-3	CAISGLGIGNEQFF	TGTGCCATCAGTGGGCTAGGTATCGGCAATGAGCAGTTCTTC
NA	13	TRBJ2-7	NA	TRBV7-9	CASSLRENYEQYF	TGTGCCAGCAGCCTCCGAGAGAACTACGAGCAGTACTTC
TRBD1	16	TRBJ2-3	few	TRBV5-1	CASSLTGTGGEGTQYF	TGCGCCAGCAGCCTAACCGGGACAGGGGGCGAAGGGACGCAGTATTTT
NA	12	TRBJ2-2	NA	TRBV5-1	CASSPHTGELFF	TGCGCCAGCAGCCCTCACACCGGGGAGCTGTTTTTT
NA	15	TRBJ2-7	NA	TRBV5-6	CASSFLGPLRYEQYF	TGTGCCAGCAGCTTCCTAGGTCCACTCCGCTACGAGCAGTACTTC
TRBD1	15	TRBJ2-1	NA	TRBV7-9	CASSIAGTGLNEQFF	TGTGCCAGCAGTATCGCCGGGACAGGGCTCAATGAGCAGTTCTTC
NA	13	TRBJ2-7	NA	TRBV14	CASSQGAAYEQYF	TGTGCCAGCAGCCAAGGTGCAGCCTACGAGCAGTACTTC
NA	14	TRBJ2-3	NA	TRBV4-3	CASSQAGAGVTQYF	TGCGCCAGCAGCCAAGCCGGGGCAGGGGTTACGCAGTATTTT
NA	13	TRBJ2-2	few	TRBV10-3	CAIMGLNTGELFF	TGTGCCATCATGGGACTCAACACCGGGGAGCTGTTTTTT
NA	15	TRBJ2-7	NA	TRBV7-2	CASSLVAGVDYEQYF	TGTGCCAGCAGCTTAGTCGCAGGGGTGGACTACGAGCAGTACTTC
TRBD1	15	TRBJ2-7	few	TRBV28	CASSTPGQVSYEQYF	TGTGCCAGCAGTACCCCAGGACAGGTCTCCTACGAGCAGTACTTC
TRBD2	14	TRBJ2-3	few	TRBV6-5	CASSLLAVTDTQYF	TGTGCCAGCAGCCTTCTAGCGGTCACAGATACGCAGTATTTT
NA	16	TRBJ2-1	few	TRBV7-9	CASSPMAGAEHNEQFF	TGTGCCAGCAGTCCAATGGCGGGGGCCGAGCACAATGAGCAGTTCTTC
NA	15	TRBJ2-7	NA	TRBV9	CASSVSPAGLGEQYF	TGTGCCAGCAGCGTATCCCCCGCAGGGTTAGGCGAGCAGTACTTC
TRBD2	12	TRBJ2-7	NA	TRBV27	CASNAGGQEQYF	TGTGCCAGCAATGCGGGAGGGCAAGAGCAGTACTTC
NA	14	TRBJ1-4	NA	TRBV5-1	CASSQDGQAGKLFF	TGCGCCAGCAGCCAGGATGGGCAGGCCGGAAAACTGTTTTTT
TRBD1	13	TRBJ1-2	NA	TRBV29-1	CSVGTGTNYGYTF	TGCAGCGTTGGGACAGGCACTAACTATGGCTACACCTTC
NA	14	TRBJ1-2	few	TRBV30	CAWSVRGGNYGYTF	TGTGCCTGGAGTGTAAGGGGGGGGAACTATGGCTACACCTTC
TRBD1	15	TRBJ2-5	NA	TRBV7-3	CASSPSGQGRETQYF	TGTGCCAGCAGCCCCTCGGGACAGGGAAGAGAGACCCAGTACTTC
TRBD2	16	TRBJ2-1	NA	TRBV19	CASSIQSGRAGNEQFF	TGTGCCAGTAGTATACAGAGTGGGAGGGCCGGGAATGAGCAGTTCTTC
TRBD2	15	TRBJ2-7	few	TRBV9	CASSVGGSGRHEQYF	TGTGCCAGCAGCGTAGGGGGTAGCGGGAGACACGAGCAGTACTTC
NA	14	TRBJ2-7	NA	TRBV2	CASTAAVTSYEQYF	TGTGCCAGCACCGCGGCAGTGACTTCCTACGAGCAGTACTTC
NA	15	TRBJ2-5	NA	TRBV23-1	CASRDCRSGVGTQYF	TGCGCCAGCAGGGATTGTAGGTCGGGGGTAGGGACCCAGTACTTC
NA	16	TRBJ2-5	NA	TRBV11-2	CASSPLRARGQETQYF	TGTGCCAGCAGCCCCCTTAGGGCCAGAGGGCAGGAGACCCAGTACTTC
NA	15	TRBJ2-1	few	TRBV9	CASSATETTYNEQFF	TGTGCCAGCAGCGCCACCGAGACAACCTACAATGAGCAGTTCTTC